The 12 T cell receptor beta chains given below trace back to one sample, sequenced in a study of vaccination and CD4 T cells after COVID-19. Treatment in this sample: roughly nine-day PBMC culture with coronavirus spike peptide pools or control peptides (ViraFEST assay). CD4+ T cells that had been cultured provided DNA sequenced with the Oncomine TCR Beta short-read assay. Via MiXCR, TCRdb re-called the PCR reads, giving one row per CDR3 protein. The repertoire holds 15,000 to 17,000 distinct CDR3 sequences, with roughly 52% as singletons. Antigens of these TCRs are unknown. This sample comprised CD4+ T cells from blood, cultured in vitro, obtained before SARS-CoV-2 vaccination. The receptor source for this set is a human donor who had recovered from COVID-19.

This clonotype was counted a few times. The chain combines TRBV27 with TRBJ2-5; 7 bases align to TRBD2. CDR3 size: 17 residues. J gave up 7 bases and V 5 bases, and 19 bases lay outside the gene matches. Germline V lookup: CDR1 MNHEY, CDR2 SMNVEV (reference sequence). The CDR3 bases are TGTGCCAGCAGTCCGGGCGGGGGTCGGCTTGACACGGGGACCCAGTACTTC. Translation: CASSPGGGRLDTGTQYF.

J is TRBJ2-5 and V is TRBV9; D unresolved. The CDR3 totals 15 residues. Germline V lookup: CDR1 SGDLS, CDR2 YYNGEE. Trimming cost V 0 bases and J 2 bases, with 11 bases left between them. The CDR3 DNA reads as TGTGCCAGCAGCGTAGGTCTTAGGCAGCAAGAGACCCAGTACTTC. It yields the protein CASSVGLRQQETQYF. Combining the CDR3 with reference TRBV9 and TRBJ2-5 gives the whole variable domain DSGVTQTPKHLITATGQRVTLRCSPRSGDLSVYWYQQSLDQGLQFLIQYYNGEERAKGNILERFSAQQFPDLHSELNLSSLELGDSALYFCASSVGLRQQETQYFGPGTRLLVL.

The rearrangement uses TRBV29-1 and TRBJ2-2; 9 bases line up with TRBD1. Germline V gene sequence: CDR1 SQVTM, CDR2 ANQGSEA. Unmatched junction bases numbered 23, after V lost 2 bases and J lost 7 bases. CDR3 length: 20 residues. The CDR3 loop reads CSVEPPIPGTGIPSIGELFF. Here the CDR3 DNA reads TGCAGCGTTGAACCACCAATACCCGGGACAGGGATCCCTTCGATCGGGGAGCTGTTTTTT.

The rearrangement joins TRBV7-2 to TRBJ2-7; 15 bases align to TRBD2. V dropped 1 base and J dropped 4; count of bases not matched to a gene: 14. Germline V gives CDR1 SGHTA, CDR2 FQGNSA. The CDR3 spans 20 residues. Written as DNA, the CDR3 is TGTGCCAGCAGCTTAGTATTACACAGCCCGGGACTAGCGGGAGGATACGAGCAGTACTTC. This sequence encodes CASSLVLHSPGLAGGYEQYF.

The genes are TRBV6-5 and TRBJ2-7; no definite D call. V lost 2 bases and J lost 6, with 20 bases in between. Germline CDR1 reads MNHEY; CDR2 reads SVGAGI. There are 16 residues in the CDR3. The CDR3 protein is CASSYGTLTGWGEQYF. CDR3 DNA sequence: TGTGCCAGCAGTTACGGTACCTTGACTGGGTGGGGCGAGCAGTACTTC.

The chain uses TRBV4-1 and TRBJ1-5; 9 positions match TRBD1. This CDR3 region has 16 residues. The J segment lost 6 bases and the V segment lost 3 bases, leaving 9 bases of the junction unmatched. Germline V gene data show CDR1 as MGHRA and CDR2 as YSYEKL. CDR3 coding DNA: TGCGCCAGCAGCCATGGTGGACAGGGGATTTCTCAGCCCCAGCATTTT. This encodes CASSHGGQGISQPQHF.

This rearrangement joins TRBV18 to TRBJ2-7; D is perhaps TRBD1 (6 bases). This CDR3 comprises 16 residues. V was clipped by 1 base and J by 9 bases, with 22 bases between them. Germline CDR1 reads KGHSH; CDR2 reads LQKENI. CDR3 amino acids: CASSPRTAPSPVGQYF. The DNA for the CDR3 is TGTGCCAGCTCACCACGGACAGCCCCCAGCCCTGTGGGGCAGTACTTC.

The chain employs TRBV7-9 and TRBJ2-3, with TRBD2 identical over 11 bases. This CDR3 comprises 20 residues. Germline V lookup: CDR1 SEHNR, CDR2 FQNEAQ (reference sequence). V shed 3 bases and J 4 bases; nucleotides not matched to a gene: 18. The CDR3 coding sequence is TGTGCCAGCAGCTTTAGCTGGGGAACTAGCGGGAGATCAGGGGCAGATACGCAGTATTTT. This sequence encodes CASSFSWGTSGRSGADTQYF.

The V and J genes are TRBV6-1 and TRBJ1-5, with a weak D call TRBD1 (5 bases). CDR1 MNHNS and CDR2 SASEGT come from the germline V gene. The CDR3 has 13 amino acids. V was cut by 6 bases and J by 6 bases, with 12 bases left in between. The CDR3 region has the DNA TGTGCCAGCAGCAGGGACGAGGGTCAGCCCCAGCATTTT. This encodes CASSRDEGQPQHF.

This clonotype was counted only a few times. This chain joins TRBV7-9 and TRBJ2-3; D not resolved. This CDR3 is 17 amino acids long. V was pared by 3 bases and J by 0 bases, with 16 bases between. The V gene's germline CDR1 is SEHNR and CDR2 FQNEAQ (reference sequence). The DNA of the CDR3 is TGTGCCAGCAGCTTTCGGTCCCCTTTTGCTAGCACAGATACGCAGTATTTT. This sequence encodes CASSFRSPFASTDTQYF.

V usage is TRBV28 and J usage is TRBJ2-7, with D uncertain. The germline gives CDR1 MDHEN, CDR2 SYDVKM. CDR3 length: 13 amino acids. V lost 7 bases and J lost 3, with 13 bases in between. The CDR3 DNA reads as TGTGCCAGCATTGACGGAGTACTCTACGAGCAGTACTTC. It codes for CASIDGVLYEQYF.

CDR3 bases: TGCAGTGCTAGGGTGGACGCTAGCAATCAGCCCCAGCATTTT. Translating it yields CSARVDASNQPQHF. The V gene is TRBV20-1, the J gene TRBJ1-5; no reliable D call. Trimming removed 3 bases at V and 0 bases at J, with 9 bases between. The CDR3 loop spans 14 amino acids. Germline V gene data show CDR1 as DFQATT and CDR2 as SNEGSKA (reference sequence).